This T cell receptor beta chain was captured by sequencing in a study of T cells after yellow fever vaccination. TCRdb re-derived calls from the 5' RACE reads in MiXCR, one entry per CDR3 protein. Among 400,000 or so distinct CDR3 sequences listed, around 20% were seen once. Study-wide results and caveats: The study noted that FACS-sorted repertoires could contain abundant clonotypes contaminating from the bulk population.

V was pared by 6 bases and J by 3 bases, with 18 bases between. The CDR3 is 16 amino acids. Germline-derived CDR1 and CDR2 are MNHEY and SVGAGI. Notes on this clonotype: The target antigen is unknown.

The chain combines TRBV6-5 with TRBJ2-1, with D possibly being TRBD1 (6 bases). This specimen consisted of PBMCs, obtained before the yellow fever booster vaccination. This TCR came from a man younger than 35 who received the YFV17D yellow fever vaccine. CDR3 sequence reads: CASSPRRRQDYNEQFF. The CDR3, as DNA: TGTGCCAGCAGCCCTCGTCGGAGACAGGACTACAATGAGCAGTTCTTC.